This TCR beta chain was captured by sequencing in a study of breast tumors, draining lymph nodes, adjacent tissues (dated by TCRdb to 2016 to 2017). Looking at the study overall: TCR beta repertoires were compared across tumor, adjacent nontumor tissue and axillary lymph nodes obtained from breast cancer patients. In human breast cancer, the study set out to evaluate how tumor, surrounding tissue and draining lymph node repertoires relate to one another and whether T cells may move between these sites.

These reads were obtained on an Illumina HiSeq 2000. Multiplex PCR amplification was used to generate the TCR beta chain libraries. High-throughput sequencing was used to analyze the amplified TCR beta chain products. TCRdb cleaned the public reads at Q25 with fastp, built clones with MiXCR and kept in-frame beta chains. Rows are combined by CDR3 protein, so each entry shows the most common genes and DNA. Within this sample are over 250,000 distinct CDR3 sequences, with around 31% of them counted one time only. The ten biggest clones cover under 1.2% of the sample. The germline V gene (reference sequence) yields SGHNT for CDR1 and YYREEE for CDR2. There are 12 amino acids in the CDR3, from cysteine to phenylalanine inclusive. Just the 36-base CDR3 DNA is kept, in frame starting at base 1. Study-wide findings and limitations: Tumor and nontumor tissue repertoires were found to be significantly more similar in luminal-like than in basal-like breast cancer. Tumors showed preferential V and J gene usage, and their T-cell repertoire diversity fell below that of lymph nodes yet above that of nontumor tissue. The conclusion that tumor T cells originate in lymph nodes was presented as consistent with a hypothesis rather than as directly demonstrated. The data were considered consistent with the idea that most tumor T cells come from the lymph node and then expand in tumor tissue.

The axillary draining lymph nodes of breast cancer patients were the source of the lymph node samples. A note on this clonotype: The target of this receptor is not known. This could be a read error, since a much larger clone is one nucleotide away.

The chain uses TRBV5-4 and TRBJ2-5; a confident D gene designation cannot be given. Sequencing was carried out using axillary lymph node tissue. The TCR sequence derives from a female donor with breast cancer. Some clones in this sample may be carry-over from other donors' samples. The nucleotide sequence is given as TGTGCCAGCAGCTTGGGGGCGAGAGGCTCCAATTTC. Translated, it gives CASSLGARGSNF.